This TCR beta chain came from a study of T cells in Graves' hyperthyroidism and ophthalmopathy. Findings and limits, study-wide: Ophthalmopathy was told apart from stable hyperthyroidism by a 13 V-J model. Most expanded thyroid clonotypes above 0.001 also appeared in blood. Ophthalmopathy, as predicted by the model, came a median about seven months after the prediction.

Germline loops: CDR1 LNHDA, CDR2 SQIVND (reference sequence). Trimming removed 5 bases at V and 2 bases at J, with 13 bases between. This CDR3 comprises 15 residues. Using RNA transcripts as the source, TCR beta CDR3 regions were amplified. TCR CDR3 underwent first-round RT-PCR with the HTBI primer set. One entry per CDR3 protein results from TCRdb running MiXCR on the multiplex PCR reads. The table includes nearly 600,000 distinct CDR3 sequences, approximately 15% detected once. Thyroid ultrasound, orbital computed tomography, clinical symptoms, and serum thyroxine and TRAb underpinned diagnoses. The table lists this clonotype with many counts. The target antigen is unknown.

The chain joins TRBV19 to TRBJ2-1; D may be TRBD1 (6 bases). This clonotype originated in a woman aged 18-35 years with Graves' ophthalmopathy. The sequenced material came from blood. This chain's CDR3 is CASSEDRWPYNEQFF. CDR3 nucleotide sequence: TGTGCCAGTAGTGAGGACAGATGGCCCTACAATGAGCAGTTCTTC.